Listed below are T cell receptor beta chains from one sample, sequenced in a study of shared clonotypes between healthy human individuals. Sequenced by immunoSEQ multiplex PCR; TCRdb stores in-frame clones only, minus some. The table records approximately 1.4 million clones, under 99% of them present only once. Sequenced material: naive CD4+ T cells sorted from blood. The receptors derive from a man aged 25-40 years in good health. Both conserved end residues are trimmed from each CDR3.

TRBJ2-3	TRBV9	ASSLPPSTDTQY
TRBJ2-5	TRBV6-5	ASRIGPQETQY
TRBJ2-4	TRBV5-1	ASSLDGQGLAKNIQY
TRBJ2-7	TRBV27	ASSPDRVRPTSYEQY
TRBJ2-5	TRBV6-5	ASSYLREGLETQY
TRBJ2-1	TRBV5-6	ASSFKLAGYNEQF
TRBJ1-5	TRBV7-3	ASSAHPGQGPHSNQPQH
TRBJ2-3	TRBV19	ASSIYLTGVTQY
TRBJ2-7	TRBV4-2	ASSQERGQGAVNEQY
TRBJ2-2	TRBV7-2	ASSPTVYGGELF
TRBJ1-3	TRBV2	ASSLRQSPSGNTIY
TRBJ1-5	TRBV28	ASSPGQGDQPQH
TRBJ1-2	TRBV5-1	ASSLQGANRGYT
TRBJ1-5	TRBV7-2	ASSRTGVLGNQPQH
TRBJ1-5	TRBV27	ASSLGAQVTSQH
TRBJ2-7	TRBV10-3	AISDRDGRTSGGREQY
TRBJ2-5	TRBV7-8	ASSLAGGGGYRFKETQY
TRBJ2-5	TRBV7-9	ASSQETQY
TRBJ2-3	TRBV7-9	ASSPGQLAIDTQY
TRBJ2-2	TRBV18	ASSATGMGTGELF
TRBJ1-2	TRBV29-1	SVERGPHYT
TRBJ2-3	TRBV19	ASSMGLAATDTQY
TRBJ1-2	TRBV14	ASRATGKYGYT
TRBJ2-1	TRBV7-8	ASSLAGVSYNEQF
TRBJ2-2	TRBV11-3	ASSGTGAGELF
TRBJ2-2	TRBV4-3	ASSQEPGVGELF
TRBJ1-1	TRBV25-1	ASSELHLGLGTF
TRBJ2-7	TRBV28	AHSPSSYEQY
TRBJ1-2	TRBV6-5	ASRLYAAGTYGYT
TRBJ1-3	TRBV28	ASSFRDRENTIY
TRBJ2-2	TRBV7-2	ASSLRGRTGELF
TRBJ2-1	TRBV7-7	ASSLEAANNEQF
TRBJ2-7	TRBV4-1	ASSPSGTGLGYEQY
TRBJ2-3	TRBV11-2	ASSSDGSYSDTQY
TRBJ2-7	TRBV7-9	ASSTNYEQY